These T cell receptor beta chains were read from a single sample in a study of T cell repertoires in cytomegalovirus infection. These receptors have no identified antigens. TCRdb reanalysed the reads using MiXCR and keeps one entry per CDR3 protein. Here the sample spans roughly 700,000 distinct CDR3 sequences, around 31% being singletons. Sequenced material: cultured PBMCs, taken from culture after CMV antigen stimulation. These receptors came from a human donor in good health (CMV status not recorded). Some clones in this sample may be carry-over from other donors' samples. Both conserved end residues are trimmed from each CDR3.

V | CDR3
TRBV7-7 | ASSSYKSSYNEQF
TRBV12-3/TRBV12-4 | ASSLAQGLGETQY
TRBV7-9 | ASSFTGTRNTEAF
TRBV4-1 | ASRQGPAGNTIY
TRBV6-1 | ASSKDREQETQY
TRBV19 | ASETGNTEAF
TRBV7-2 | ASSLGVANYGYT
TRBV6-6 | ASNPQAVSGYT
TRBV7-2 | ASSRPTIWLAGPSGDTQY
TRBV11-2 | ASSLEGINQPQH
TRBV3-1 | ASSPDLGAAEAF
TRBV7-6 | ASRPNRGPFTGELF
TRBV28 | ASKDTYRVKPQH
TRBV6-5 | ASNGQGDYEQY
TRBV12-3/TRBV12-4 | ASREGLAGNYEQY
TRBV5-1 | ASSNLPGQPWRGYT
TRBV5-4 | ASSPRYTETQY
TRBV4-1 | ASSQERSGSYEQF
TRBV11-1 | ASSQGTGWTDTQY
TRBV18 | ASPESLNTEAF
TRBV19 | ASTYRVNTEAF